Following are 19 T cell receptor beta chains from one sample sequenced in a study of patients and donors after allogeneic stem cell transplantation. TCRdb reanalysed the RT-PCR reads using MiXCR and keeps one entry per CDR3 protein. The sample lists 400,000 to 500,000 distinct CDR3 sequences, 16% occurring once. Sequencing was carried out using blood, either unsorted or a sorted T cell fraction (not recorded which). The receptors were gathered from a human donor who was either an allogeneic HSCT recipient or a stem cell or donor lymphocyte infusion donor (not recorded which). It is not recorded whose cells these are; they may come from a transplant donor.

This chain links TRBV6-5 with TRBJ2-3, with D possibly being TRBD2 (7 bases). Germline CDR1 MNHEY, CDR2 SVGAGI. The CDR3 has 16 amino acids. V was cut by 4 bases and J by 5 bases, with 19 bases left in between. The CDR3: CASSLYPGGGGDTQYF. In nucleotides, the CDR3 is TGTGCCAGCAGTTTGTACCCCGGGGGCGGGGGAGATACGCAGTATTTT.

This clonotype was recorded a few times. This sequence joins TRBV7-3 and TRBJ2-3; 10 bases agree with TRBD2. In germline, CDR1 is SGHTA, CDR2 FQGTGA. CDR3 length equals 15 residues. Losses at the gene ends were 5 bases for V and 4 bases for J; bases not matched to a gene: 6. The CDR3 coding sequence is TGTGCCAGCAGCCCGAGCGGGAGGGCCCCAGATACGCAGTATTTT. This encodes CASSPSGRAPDTQYF.

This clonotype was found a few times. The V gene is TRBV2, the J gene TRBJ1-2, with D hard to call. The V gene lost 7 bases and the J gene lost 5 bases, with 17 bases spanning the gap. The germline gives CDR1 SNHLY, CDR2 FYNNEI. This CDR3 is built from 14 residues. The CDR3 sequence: CASTPNGLSYGYTF. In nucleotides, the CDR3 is TGTGCCAGCACCCCTAACGGGCTATCGTATGGCTACACCTTC.

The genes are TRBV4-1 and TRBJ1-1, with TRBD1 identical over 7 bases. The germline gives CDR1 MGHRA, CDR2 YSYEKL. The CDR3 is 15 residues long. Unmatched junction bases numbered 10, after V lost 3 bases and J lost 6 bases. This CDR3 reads CASSQGEGARAEAFF. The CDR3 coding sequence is TGCGCCAGCAGCCAGGGTGAGGGGGCGCGGGCTGAAGCTTTCTTT.

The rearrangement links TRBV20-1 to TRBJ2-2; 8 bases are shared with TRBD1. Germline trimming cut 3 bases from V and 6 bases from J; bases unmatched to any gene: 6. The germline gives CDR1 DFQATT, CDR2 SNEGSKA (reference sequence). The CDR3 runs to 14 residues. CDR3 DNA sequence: TGCAGTGCTAGTAACCCCAGGGGGCCCGGGGAGCTGTTTTTT. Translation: CSASNPRGPGELFF.

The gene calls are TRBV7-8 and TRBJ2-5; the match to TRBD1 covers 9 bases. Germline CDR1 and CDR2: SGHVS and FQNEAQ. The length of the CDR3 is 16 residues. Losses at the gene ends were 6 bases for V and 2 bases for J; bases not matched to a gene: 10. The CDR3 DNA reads TGTGCCAGCAGACCTTGGCTCGACAGGGGGCAAGAGACCCAGTACTTC. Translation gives CASRPWLDRGQETQYF. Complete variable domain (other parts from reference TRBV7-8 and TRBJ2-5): GAGVSQSPRYKVAKRGQDVALRCDPISGHVSLFWYQQALGQGPEFLTYFQNEAQLDKSGLPSDRFFAERPEGSVSTLKIQRTQQEDSAVYLCASRPWLDRGQETQYFGPGTRLLVL.

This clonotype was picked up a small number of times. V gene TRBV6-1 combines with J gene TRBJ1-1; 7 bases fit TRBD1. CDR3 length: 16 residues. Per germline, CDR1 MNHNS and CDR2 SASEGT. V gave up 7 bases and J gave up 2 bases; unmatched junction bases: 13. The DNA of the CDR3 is TGTGCCAGCACCCAGGGACAGCCCATTTCAAACACTGAAGCTTTCTTT. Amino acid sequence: CASTQGQPISNTEAFF.

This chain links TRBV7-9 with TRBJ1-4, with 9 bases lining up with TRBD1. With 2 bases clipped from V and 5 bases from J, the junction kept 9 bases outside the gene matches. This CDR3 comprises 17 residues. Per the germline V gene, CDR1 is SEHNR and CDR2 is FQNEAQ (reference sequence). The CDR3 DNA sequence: TGTGCCAGCAGCTTATGGCTCGGGACAGGGAAGAATGAAAAACTGTTTTTT. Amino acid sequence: CASSLWLGTGKNEKLFF. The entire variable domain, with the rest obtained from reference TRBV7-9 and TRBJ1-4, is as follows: DTGVSQNPRHKITKRGQNVTFRCDPISEHNRLYWYRQTLGQGPEFLTYFQNEAQLEKSRLLSDRFSAERPKGSFSTLEIQRTEQGDSAMYLCASSLWLGTGKNEKLFFGSGTQLSVL.

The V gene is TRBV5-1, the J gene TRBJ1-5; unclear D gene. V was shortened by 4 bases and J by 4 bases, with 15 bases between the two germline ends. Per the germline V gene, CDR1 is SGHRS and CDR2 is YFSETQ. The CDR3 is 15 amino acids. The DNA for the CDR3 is TGCGCCAGCAGCCCCGGGTCTGCGGGAAATCAGCCCCAGCATTTT. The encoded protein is CASSPGSAGNQPQHF.

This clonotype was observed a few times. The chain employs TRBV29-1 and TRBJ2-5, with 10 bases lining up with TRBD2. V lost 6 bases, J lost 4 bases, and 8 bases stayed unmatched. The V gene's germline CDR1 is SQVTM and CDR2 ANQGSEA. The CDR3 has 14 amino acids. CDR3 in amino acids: CSVQGIAGGETQYF. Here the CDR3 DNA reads TGCAGCGTACAGGGCATAGCGGGAGGAGAGACCCAGTACTTC.

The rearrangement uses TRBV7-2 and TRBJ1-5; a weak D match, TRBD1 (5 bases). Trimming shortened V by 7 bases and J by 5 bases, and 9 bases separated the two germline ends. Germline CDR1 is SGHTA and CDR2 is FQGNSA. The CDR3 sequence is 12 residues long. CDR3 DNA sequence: TGTGCCAGCACCCGGGGGGATCAGCCCCAGCATTTT. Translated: CASTRGDQPQHF. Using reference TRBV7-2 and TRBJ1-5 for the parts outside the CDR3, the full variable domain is GAGVSQSPSNKVTEKGKDVELRCDPISGHTALYWYRQSLGQGLEFLIYFQGNSAPDKSGLPSDRFSAERTGGSVSTLTIQRTQQEDSAVYLCASTRGDQPQHFGDGTRLSIL.

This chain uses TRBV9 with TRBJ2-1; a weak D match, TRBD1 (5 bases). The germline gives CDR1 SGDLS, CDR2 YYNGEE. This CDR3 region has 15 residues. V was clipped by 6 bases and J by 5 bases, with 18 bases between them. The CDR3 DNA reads TGTGCCAGCACCAAAGGGGCTGAAAGAAACAATGAGCAGTTCTTC. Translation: CASTKGAERNNEQFF.

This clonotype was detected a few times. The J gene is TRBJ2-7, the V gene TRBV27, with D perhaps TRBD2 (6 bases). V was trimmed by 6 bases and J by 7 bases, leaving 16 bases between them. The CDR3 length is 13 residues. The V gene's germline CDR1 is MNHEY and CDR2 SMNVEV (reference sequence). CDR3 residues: CASSWGGTGEQYF. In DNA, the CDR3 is TGTGCCAGCAGCTGGGGCGGGACCGGGGAGCAGTACTTC.

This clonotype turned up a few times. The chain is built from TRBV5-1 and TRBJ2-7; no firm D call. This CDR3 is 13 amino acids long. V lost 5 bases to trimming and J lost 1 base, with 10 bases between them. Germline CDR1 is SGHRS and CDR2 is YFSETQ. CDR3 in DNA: TGCGCCAGCAGGGCACAGCCGTCCTACGAGCAGTACTTC. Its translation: CASRAQPSYEQYF.

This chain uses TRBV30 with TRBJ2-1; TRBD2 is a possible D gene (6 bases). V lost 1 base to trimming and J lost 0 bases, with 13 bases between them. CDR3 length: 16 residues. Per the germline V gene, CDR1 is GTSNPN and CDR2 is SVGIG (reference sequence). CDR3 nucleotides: TGTGCCTGGAGTGCACGAGACGGGAGCTCCTACAATGAGCAGTTCTTC. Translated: CAWSARDGSSYNEQFF. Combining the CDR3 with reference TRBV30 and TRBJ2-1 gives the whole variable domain SQTIHQWPATLVQPVGSPLSLECTVEGTSNPNLYWYRQAAGRGLQLLFYSVGIGQISSEVPQNLSASRPQDRQFILSSKKLLLSDSGFYLCAWSARDGSSYNEQFFGPGTRLTVL.

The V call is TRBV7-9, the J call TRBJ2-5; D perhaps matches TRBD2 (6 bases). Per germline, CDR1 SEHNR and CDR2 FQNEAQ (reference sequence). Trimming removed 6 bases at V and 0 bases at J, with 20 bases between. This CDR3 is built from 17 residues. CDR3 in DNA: TGTGCCAGCAGTTCAGATAACGGGGGAGTGTACCAAGAGACCCAGTACTTC. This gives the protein CASSSDNGGVYQETQYF.

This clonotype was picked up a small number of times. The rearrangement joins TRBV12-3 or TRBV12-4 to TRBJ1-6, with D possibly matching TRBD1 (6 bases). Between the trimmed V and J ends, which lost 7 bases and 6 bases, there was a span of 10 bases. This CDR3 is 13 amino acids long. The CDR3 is CASMEQGNSPLHF. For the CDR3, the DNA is TGTGCCAGCATGGAACAGGGTAATTCACCCCTCCACTTT.

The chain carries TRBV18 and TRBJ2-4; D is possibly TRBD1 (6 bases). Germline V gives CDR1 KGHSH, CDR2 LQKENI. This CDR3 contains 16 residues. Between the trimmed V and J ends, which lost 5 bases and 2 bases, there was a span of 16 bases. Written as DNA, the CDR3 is TGTGCCAGCTCAGCCAAACAGGGAAAGTCCAAAAACATTCAGTACTTC. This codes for CASSAKQGKSKNIQYF.

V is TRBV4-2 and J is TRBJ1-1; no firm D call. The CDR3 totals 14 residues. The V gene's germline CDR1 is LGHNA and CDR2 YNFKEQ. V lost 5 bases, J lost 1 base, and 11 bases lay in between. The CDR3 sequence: CASSFGKQNTEAFF. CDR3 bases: TGTGCCAGCAGCTTCGGAAAACAGAACACTGAAGCTTTCTTT.